These T cell receptor beta chains were read from a single sample in a study of blood T cell repertoires in COVID-19. Produced via immunoSEQ multiplex PCR; TCRdb's table is partial and in-frame only. Here the sample spans 300,000 to 400,000 clones, about nine tenths being singletons. The specimen was peripheral blood. These TCRs come from a woman aged 65 to 85 with COVID-19, enrolled during active disease. Both conserved end residues are part of each CDR3. Fields, in order: D gene, J gene, V gene, clone size, CDR3 protein, CDR3 DNA. The D gene is left open where the match is weak. Expanded clones are given a class, and other clones once, few, many or no size at all.

- | TRBJ1-2 | TRBV5-5 | - | CASRGVPDLSNYGYTF | TGTGCCAGCAGAGGAGTTCCAGACCTCTCTAACTATGGCTACACCTTC
TRBD1 | TRBJ1-1 | TRBV27 | - | CASSLGTGLDTEAFF | TGTGCCAGCAGTTTAGGGACAGGGTTGGACACTGAAGCTTTCTTT
TRBD2 | TRBJ2-1 | TRBV5-4 | - | CASSLLGGSYNEQFF | TGTGCCAGCAGCTTGCTCGGGGGGTCCTACAATGAGCAGTTCTTC
- | TRBJ2-7 | TRBV27 | - | CASSRSQIGEQYF | TGTGCCAGCAGTCGGTCCCAAATCGGCGAGCAGTACTTC
- | TRBJ1-3 | TRBV29-1 | few | CSVSHSGNTIYF | TGCAGCGTATCCCATTCTGGAAACACCATATATTTT
- | TRBJ1-2 | TRBV10-1 | once | CASSSDRNYGYTF | TGCGCCAGCAGTTCGGACAGAAACTATGGCTACACCTTC
TRBD1 | TRBJ1-5 | TRBV5-1 | - | CASSFGTGSEPQHF | TGCGCCAGCAGCTTTGGGACAGGGTCGGAGCCCCAGCATTTT
- | TRBJ1-2 | TRBV2 | - | CASSVLRGDGYTF | TGTGCCAGCAGTGTCCTCCGGGGGGATGGCTACACCTTC
- | TRBJ1-3 | TRBV9 | few | CASSVVSSSDTIYF | TGTGCCAGCAGCGTAGTCTCGTCCTCGGACACCATATATTTT
- | TRBJ2-6 | TRBV5-5 | once | CASSFMSSGANVLTF | TGTGCCAGCAGCTTTATGAGCTCTGGGGCCAACGTCCTGACTTTC
- | TRBJ1-2 | TRBV21-1 | - | CASSLRTGANYGYTF | TGTGCCAGCAGCCTCCGGACAGGAGCCAACTATGGCTACACCTTC
- | TRBJ2-3 | TRBV5-1 | - | CASSLSSDTQYF | TGCGCCAGCAGCTTGTCTTCGGATACGCAGTATTTT
- | TRBJ2-5 | TRBV3-1/TRBV3-2 | - | CASSRGGMETQYF | TGTGCCAGCTCGAGGGGAGGCATGGAGACCCAGTACTTC
TRBD1 | TRBJ1-5 | TRBV7-6 | - | CARIFRDRRCQPQHF | TGTGCCAGAATATTTAGGGACAGGCGGTGTCAGCCCCAGCATTTT
- | TRBJ1-5 | TRBV19 | - | CASSSDSSNQPQHF | TGTGCCAGTAGTTCCGACAGTTCCAATCAGCCCCAGCATTTT
- | TRBJ2-3 | TRBV10-3 | - | CAISEPGGGEGGTQYF | TGTGCCATCAGTGAGCCGGGCGGGGGCGAGGGGGGTACGCAGTATTTT
TRBD1 | TRBJ1-5 | TRBV18 | - | CASSPSTGGYQPQHF | TGTGCCAGCTCACCATCGACAGGGGGCTATCAGCCCCAGCATTTT
TRBD1 | TRBJ2-5 | TRBV5-1 | - | CASSLDGTAETQYF | TGCGCCAGCAGCTTGGATGGGACAGCCGAGACCCAGTACTTC
TRBD1 | TRBJ1-2 | TRBV5-6 | - | CASSSGQLGAYGYTF | TGTGCCAGCAGCTCGGGACAGTTGGGGGCCTATGGCTACACCTTC